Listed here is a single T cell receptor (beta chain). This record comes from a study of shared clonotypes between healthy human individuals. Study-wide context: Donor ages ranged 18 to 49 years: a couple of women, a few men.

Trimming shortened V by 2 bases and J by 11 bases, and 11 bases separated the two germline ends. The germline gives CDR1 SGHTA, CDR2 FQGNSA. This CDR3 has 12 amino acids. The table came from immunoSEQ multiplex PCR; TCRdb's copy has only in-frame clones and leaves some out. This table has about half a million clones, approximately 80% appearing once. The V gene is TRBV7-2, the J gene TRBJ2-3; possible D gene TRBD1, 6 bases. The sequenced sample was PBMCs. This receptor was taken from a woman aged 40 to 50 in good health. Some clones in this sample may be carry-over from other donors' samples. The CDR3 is CASSLRQVRQYF. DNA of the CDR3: TGTGCCAGCAGCTTAAGACAGGTTAGGCAGTATTTT.